The T cell receptor (beta chain) described here comes from a study of T cells in Graves' hyperthyroidism and ophthalmopathy (dated by TCRdb to the late 2010s). Notes on the research overall: Peripheral blood samples were taken at initial diagnosis, before any treatment was given. TCR V-J signatures able to tell the groups apart were searched for in a discovery cohort of 100 patients, of whom 43 had Graves' ophthalmopathy and around 57 had stable Graves' hyperthyroidism. An independent validation cohort of 18 to 20 hyperthyroidism patients and 17 patients who later progressed to ophthalmopathy tested prospective prediction of ophthalmopathy. The 100 or so discovery patients were randomly split 7:3 into training and test sets. The study also compared thyroid tissue and blood T-cell repertoires from roughly six Graves' hyperthyroidism patients. Once sampling was done, hyperthyroidism patients were given methimazole at a starting dose of 30 mg daily, whereas ophthalmopathy patients were given high-dose intravenous methylprednisolone. The paper reports TCR Vbeta CDR3 sequencing of about 140 peripheral blood samples: some 41 ophthalmopathy, about 75 hyperthyroidism and around 17 progressor patients.

The TCR beta CDR3 regions were amplified from the RNA transcripts. The TCR CDR3 was subjected to a first round of RT-PCR using the HTBI primer set and the Qiagen OneStep RT-PCR kit. A second multiplex PCR round built the libraries, followed by size selection and purification. The libraries were sequenced on an Illumina HiSeq2000 using paired-end 100 bp reads. Processing in the source paper ran as follows. SOAPnuke was used to process the raw data, throwing out any read that contained adapters or uncalled bases, had a mean Phred below 15, or lacked an exact constant-primer or identifier match. COPE v1.2.5 was used to merge high-quality paired reads, and clonotypes were defined as unique nucleotide sequences. MiTCR v1.1 was used to align clonotypes to the IMGT TRBV, TRBD and TRBJ reference segments. The analysis was restricted to V-J combinations with a frequency above 0.0001, which together covered around 99% of the repertoires. A TCS score was defined as the ratio between F50 (clonal expansion) and ExV (chaos), using BLOSUM62-based TCRdist between CDR3 peptides within each V-J. Welch's t-statistics and random forest reduced roughly 540 V-J features to 10 to 15, which were used in a naive Bayes classifier (R e1071). TCRdb redid the processing of the public reads, applying fastp at Q25 and MiXCR, and retained in-frame beta chains. Rows matching on CDR3 protein sequence are summarized as one entry with the most common DNA and genes. It is TCRdb's table, rather than the study itself, that gives the V and J calls and clone size. The sample includes approximately 400,000 distinct CDR3 sequences, with around 13% observed a single time. In total, the top ten clones hold about 19% of the sample.

Counted from cysteine to phenylalanine, this CDR3 has 14 amino acids. Of the read, only the CDR3 DNA is kept; its 42 bases are in frame from base 1. Trimming costs V 3 bases and J 6 bases, and their ends lie 16 bases apart. Ophthalmopathy patients had moderately to severely active disease, Clinical Activity Score of at least 3, NOSPECS grade of at least 4, and duration under 3 months. Patients with uncontrolled infections, other autoimmune diseases, pregnancy or lactation were excluded. Diagnoses were based on clinical symptoms, serum thyroxine and TRAb, thyroid ultrasound and orbital computed tomography. PBMCs were separated from over 9 ml of fresh peripheral blood using Ficoll-Paque density gradient centrifugation. Trizol reagent was used to extract total RNA, and RNA quality was then checked on an Agilent 2100 Bioanalyzer. Paper-wide results and their limitations: In cross-validation, a model built on a 13 V-J signature told ophthalmopathy apart from stable hyperthyroidism with 85% to 90% sensitivity and around 81% specificity, and in testing the same model reached 80%/75%. Most expanded thyroid clonotypes (frequency above 0.001) were also found in blood, which suggests that blood repertoires may mirror thyroid immune responses. No statistical method was used to set the sample size in advance, and investigators knew the group allocation. In validation, progression to ophthalmopathy was predicted by the model with more than 65% sensitivity and 72.22% specificity, a median of 6.5 months before onset.

The table lists this clonotype with a few counts. The antigen it binds to is not known. There are no base qualities to consult, and no much larger clone falls within one base. This TCR was recovered from a woman aged 30 to 39 with Graves' ophthalmopathy. The sequenced material came from blood. This sequence uses TRBV5-7 and TRBJ2-7; the D segment could be TRBD2, given 5 matching bases. TRBV5-7 is an ORF for which the function is uncertain. The CDR3 region: CASSSAGQSIEQYF. The DNA sequence is given as TGTGCCAGCAGCTCGGCGGGCCAGTCGATCGAGCAGTACTTC.